This T cell receptor (beta chain) was identified during a study of cytomegalovirus exposure and HLA in healthy donors. The CDR3 covers 13 residues. Between the trimmed V and J ends, which lost 9 bases and 5 bases, there was a span of 16 bases. CDR1 and CDR2 (germline): LNHDA, SQIVND (reference sequence). The donors were in the roughly 130-subject validation cohort, distinct from the approximately 670-subject first cohort. About this clone: Its matching antigen is unknown.

Data came from immunoSEQ multiplex PCR; TCRdb stores just in-frame clones and leaves some out. The sample yields about 130,000 clones, roughly 86% seen once. Study-level findings and limits: Among TCR beta chains, those listed as cytomegalovirus-associated numbered approximately 150. Reportedly, cytomegalovirus status was diagnosed with high sensitivity and specificity. Most TCR sequences were uncommon, yet certain public TCRs appeared in many donors.

The sequence came from a man aged 30 to 45 in good health and CMV-seronegative. Sequenced sample: PBMCs. The gene calls are TRBV19 and TRBJ1-1, with a weak D call TRBD1 (5 bases). As DNA, the CDR3 is TGTGCCAGCAGCTGGGTTAGGGGAACTGAAGCTTTCTTT. It specifies CASSWVRGTEAFF.